This TCR beta chain was recovered during a study of blood T cell repertoires in COVID-19. For the study at large: COVID-19 samples, acute and convalescent, were from the United States, Italy and Spain. From T cells, B-cell-depleted T cells, or PBMCs came the material, which was cDNA or gDNA.

Source study methods: How many nucleated cells were present was estimated from reference gene primer amplification. The protocol was immunoSEQ multiplex PCR, while the TCRdb copy is restricted to in-frame clones and leaves out a portion. That table is the source of V, J and clone size, and D and trimming were worked out from the DNA. Altogether approximately 20,000 clones are present, 90% to 95% being singletons, with the ten largest covering around 7.2%. V lost 5 bases and J lost 3, with 17 bases in between. The germline CDR1 and CDR2 sequences are SGHTA and FQGNSA. The CDR3 extends over 17 amino acids.

The V and J genes are TRBV7-2 and TRBJ1-6; D call uncertain. This receptor was obtained from a human donor in a cohort sampled during active COVID-19. Sample: peripheral blood. The CDR3 spells CASSLLSGNLYNSPLHF. The CDR3 DNA is TGTGCCAGCAGCCTCCTATCGGGGAACCTCTATAATTCACCCCTCCACTTT.